This TCR beta chain was sequenced in a study of blood T cell repertoires in COVID-19. The CDR3 is made up of 12 amino acids. V lost 2 bases, J lost 2 bases, and 5 bases lay in between. Germline CDR1 is SGHNT and CDR2 is YYREEE (reference sequence). Those who participated ranged in age from roughly 18 to 89 years and resided in 24 US areas. Participants reported their clinical history, and cohort assignment relied on those reports. A note on this clone: The identical CDR3 is also encoded by other nucleotide sequences in the sample.

Here immunoSEQ multiplex PCR was the method, and the copy in TCRdb shows in-frame clones only, minus some. The sample contains about half a million clones, approximately 86% of which appear only once. The sample taken for sequencing was PBMCs or T cells enriched from blood (not recorded which). The chain couples TRBV5-4 to TRBJ2-7, with D unclear. This clonotype was obtained from a woman aged 60-75 years who had recovered from COVID-19. The CDR3 region has the DNA TGTGCCAGCAGCTTTAACACCTACGAGCAGTACTTC. Protein: CASSFNTYEQYF. Using reference TRBV5-4 and TRBJ2-7 for the parts outside the CDR3, the full variable domain is ETGVTQSPTHLIKTRGQQVTLRCSSQSGHNTVSWYQQALGQGPQFIFQYYREEENGRGNFPPRFSGLQFPNYSSELNVNALELDDSALYLCASSFNTYEQYFGPGTRLTVT.